A single sample gave rise to the 12 T cell receptor beta chains below, sequenced in a study of shared clonotypes between healthy human individuals. TCRdb keeps only in-frame clones here, not all; method: immunoSEQ multiplex PCR. The table shows more than 850,000 clones, with around 82% occurring only once. The sample comprised memory CD4+ T cells from PBMCs. The subset: CD45RA-negative fraction. These receptors were taken from a man between 18 and 35 years old in good health. Some clones in this sample may be carry-over from other donors' samples.

The chain recombines TRBV6-5 with TRBJ2-5; D remains ambiguous. Germline loops: CDR1 MNHEY, CDR2 SVGAGI. Trimming removed 6 bases at V and 5 bases at J, with 19 bases between. The CDR3 length is 15 residues. The CDR3 DNA is TGTGCCAGCAGCGCAATCCGGACCCTCGCGGAGACCCAGTACTTC. Its protein product is CASSAIRTLAETQYF.

The chain recombines TRBV6-6 with TRBJ1-3; possibly TRBD1 for D (5 bases). The V gene lost 7 bases and the J gene lost 4 bases, with 14 bases spanning the gap. The CDR3 totals 14 residues. In germline, CDR1 is MNHNY, CDR2 SVGAGI (reference sequence). CDR3 sequence reads: CASTLGVSGNTIYF. The CDR3 DNA reads as TGTGCCAGCACCCTAGGGGTTTCGGGAAACACCATATATTTT.

In this sample, this clone turned up a few times. This rearrangement joins TRBV27 to TRBJ2-3; 8 positions match TRBD2. Germline CDR1 reads MNHEY; CDR2 reads SMNVEV (reference sequence). With V trimmed by 2 bases and J by 3 bases, 4 bases remained unmatched. The CDR3 is 15 residues long. The CDR3 reads CASSLQRERTDTQYF. In DNA form, the CDR3 reads TGTGCCAGCAGTTTACAGCGGGAGAGGACAGATACGCAGTATTTT.

This sequence joins TRBV28 and TRBJ1-5; the D is unclear. The length of the CDR3 is 14 residues. Germline V gene data show CDR1 as MDHEN and CDR2 as SYDVKM. V gave up 7 bases and J gave up 3 bases, with 13 bases separating them. This CDR3 is CASTDAGTNQPQHF. CDR3 DNA sequence: TGTGCCAGCACTGATGCGGGTACCAATCAGCCCCAGCATTTT. Full variable domain (outside the CDR3, taken from reference TRBV28 and TRBJ1-5): DVKVTQSSRYLVKRTGEKVFLECVQDMDHENMFWYRQDPGLGLRLIYFSYDVKMKEKGDIPEGYSVSREKKERFSLILESASTNQTSMYLCASTDAGTNQPQHFGDGTRLSIL.

The gene calls are TRBV2 and TRBJ2-3; TRBD1 might be the D (6 bases). The V and J ends lost 4 bases and 0 bases respectively, with 8 bases between them. The CDR3 totals 14 residues. Germline CDR1 reads SNHLY; CDR2 reads FYNNEI. This chain's CDR3 is CASSGTASTDTQYF. CDR3 in DNA: TGTGCCAGCAGTGGGACAGCTAGCACAGATACGCAGTATTTT.

This sequence joins TRBV6-1 and TRBJ2-5, with D hard to call. V was trimmed by 3 bases and J by 5 bases, leaving 7 bases between them. CDR3 length equals 12 residues. Germline V CDR1 and CDR2: MNHNS, SASEGT. DNA of the CDR3: TGTGCCAGCAGTGATTCCGGGGAGACCCAGTACTTC. This gives the protein CASSDSGETQYF.

This chain joins TRBV5-6 and TRBJ1-2; 9 bases align to TRBD1. V was pared by 3 bases and J by 4 bases, with 13 bases of the junction left unmatched. The CDR3 consists of 17 residues. CDR1 and CDR2 (germline): SGHDT, YYEEEE. The DNA of the CDR3 is TGTGCCAGCAGCTCCAACAGGGGGCGAAGGGCTTTCTATGGCTACACCTTC. Amino acid sequence: CASSSNRGRRAFYGYTF.

This clone is a singleton in its sample. This rearrangement joins TRBV5-1 to TRBJ2-5, with no clear D. The CDR3 contains 11 residues. The V and J ends lost 3 bases and 5 bases respectively, with 5 bases between them. CDR1 is SGHRS and CDR2 is YFSETQ in the germline V gene. CDR3 sequence (DNA): TGCGCCAGCAGCTCTTGGGAGACCCAGTACTTC. It yields the protein CASSSWETQYF.

The rearrangement uses TRBV2 and TRBJ2-1; D might be TRBD1 (8 bases). V gave up 5 bases and J gave up 9 bases, with 17 bases separating them. CDR1 SNHLY and CDR2 FYNNEI come from the germline V gene. This CDR3 comprises 14 residues. The CDR3 DNA reads as TGTGCCAGCAGTCGACAGACAGGGGAGGGTGAGCAGTTCTTC. It is translated as CASSRQTGEGEQFF.

The chain joins TRBV2 to TRBJ1-2; D is ambiguous. Germline V gene sequence: CDR1 SNHLY, CDR2 FYNNEI. The germline V and J ends were trimmed by 0 bases and 8 bases, with 13 bases remaining between them. The CDR3 covers 14 residues. CDR3 DNA: TGTGCCAGCAGTGAAGCGTCGGGGAGTGTGGGCTACACCTTC. It codes for CASSEASGSVGYTF.

This chain links TRBV9 with TRBJ2-1; 8 nucleotides agree with TRBD2. This CDR3 region has 16 residues. V lost 2 bases and J lost 3; bases outside the gene matches: 7. The germline V gene encodes CDR1 SGDLS and CDR2 YYNGEE. The CDR3, as DNA: TGTGCCAGCAGCGTCGAAGCGGGAGCCCTCTACAATGAGCAGTTCTTC. It codes for CASSVEAGALYNEQFF.

V usage is TRBV18 and J usage is TRBJ1-5; 10 nucleotides agree with TRBD1. Germline values: CDR1 KGHSH, CDR2 LQKENI. The CDR3 consists of 20 residues. The junction had 18 bases not matched to a gene; V was cut back by 3 bases and J by 4 bases. Here the CDR3 reads CASSPFGQGGPEVSNQPQHF. The CDR3 DNA reads TGTGCCAGCTCACCGTTCGGACAGGGGGGGCCCGAGGTATCAAATCAGCCCCAGCATTTT. Complete variable domain (other parts from reference TRBV18 and TRBJ1-5): NAGVMQNPRHLVRRRGQEARLRCSPMKGHSHVYWYRQLPEEGLKFMVYLQKENIIDESGMPKERFSAEFPKEGPSILRIQQVVRGDSAAYFCASSPFGQGGPEVSNQPQHFGDGTRLSIL.